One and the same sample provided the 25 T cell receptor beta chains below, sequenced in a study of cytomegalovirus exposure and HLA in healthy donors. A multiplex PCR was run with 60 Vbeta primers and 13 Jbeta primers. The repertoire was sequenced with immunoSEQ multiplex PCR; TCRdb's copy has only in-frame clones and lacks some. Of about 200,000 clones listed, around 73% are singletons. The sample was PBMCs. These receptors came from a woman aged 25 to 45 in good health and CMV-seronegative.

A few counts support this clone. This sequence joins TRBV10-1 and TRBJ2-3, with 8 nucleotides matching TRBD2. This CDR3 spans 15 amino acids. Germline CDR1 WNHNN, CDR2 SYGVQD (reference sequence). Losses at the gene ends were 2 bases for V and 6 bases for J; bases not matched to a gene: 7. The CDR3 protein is CASSEMGLGFDTQYF. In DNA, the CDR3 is TGCGCCAGCAGTGAGATGGGACTAGGTTTCGATACGCAGTATTTT.

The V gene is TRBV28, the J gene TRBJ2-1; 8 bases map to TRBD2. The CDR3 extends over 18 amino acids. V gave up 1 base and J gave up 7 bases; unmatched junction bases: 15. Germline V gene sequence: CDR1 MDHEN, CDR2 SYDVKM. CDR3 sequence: CASSLYRGGRWFTNEQFF. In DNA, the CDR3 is TGTGCCAGCAGTTTATACCGGGGGGGGAGATGGTTTACAAATGAGCAGTTCTTC.

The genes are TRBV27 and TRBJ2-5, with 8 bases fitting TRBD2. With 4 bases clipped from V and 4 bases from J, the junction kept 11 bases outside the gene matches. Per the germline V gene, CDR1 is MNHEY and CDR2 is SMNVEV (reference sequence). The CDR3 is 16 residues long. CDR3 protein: CASSYGGGAGAETQYF. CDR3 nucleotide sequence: TGTGCCAGCAGTTACGGGGGGGGCGCAGGGGCAGAGACCCAGTACTTC.

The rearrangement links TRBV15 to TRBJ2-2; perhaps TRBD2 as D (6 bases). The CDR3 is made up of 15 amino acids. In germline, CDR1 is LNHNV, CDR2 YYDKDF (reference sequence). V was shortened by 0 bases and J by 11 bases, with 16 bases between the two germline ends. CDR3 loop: CATSRDQRGSEELFF. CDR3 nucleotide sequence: TGTGCCACCAGCAGAGATCAACGGGGGTCTGAAGAGCTGTTTTTT.

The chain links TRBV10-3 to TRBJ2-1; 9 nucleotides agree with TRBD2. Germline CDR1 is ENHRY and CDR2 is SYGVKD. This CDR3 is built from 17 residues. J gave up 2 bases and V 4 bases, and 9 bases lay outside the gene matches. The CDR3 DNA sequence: TGTGCCATCAGTGTAAAGAGCGGGGGGACCACCTACAATGAGCAGTTCTTC. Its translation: CAISVKSGGTTYNEQFF.

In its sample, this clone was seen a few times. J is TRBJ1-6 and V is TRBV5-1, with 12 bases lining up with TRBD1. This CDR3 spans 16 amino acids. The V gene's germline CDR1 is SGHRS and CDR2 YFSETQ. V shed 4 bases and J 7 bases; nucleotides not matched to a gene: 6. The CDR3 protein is CASSGGTGGRNSPLHF. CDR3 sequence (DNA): TGCGCCAGCAGCGGGGGGACAGGGGGCAGAAATTCACCCCTCCACTTT.

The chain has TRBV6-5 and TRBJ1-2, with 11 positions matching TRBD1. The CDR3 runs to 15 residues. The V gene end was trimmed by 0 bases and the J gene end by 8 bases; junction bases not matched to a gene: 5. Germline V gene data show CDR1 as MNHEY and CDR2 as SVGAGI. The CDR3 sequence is CASSYSWDRGGGYTF. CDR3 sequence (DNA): TGTGCCAGCAGTTACTCGTGGGACAGGGGGGGCGGCTACACCTTC.

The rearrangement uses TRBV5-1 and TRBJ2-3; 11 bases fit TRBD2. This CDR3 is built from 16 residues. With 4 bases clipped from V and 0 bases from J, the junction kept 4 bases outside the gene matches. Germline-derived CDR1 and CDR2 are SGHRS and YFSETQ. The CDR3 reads CASSPGLAESTDTQYF. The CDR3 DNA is TGCGCCAGCAGCCCGGGACTAGCGGAGAGCACAGATACGCAGTATTTT.

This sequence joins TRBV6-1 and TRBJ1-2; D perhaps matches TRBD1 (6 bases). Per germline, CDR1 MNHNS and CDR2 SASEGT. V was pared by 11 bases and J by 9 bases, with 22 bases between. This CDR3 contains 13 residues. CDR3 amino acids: CAGQSGEDPSYTF. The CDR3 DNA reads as TGTGCCGGACAATCAGGGGAAGATCCTAGCTACACCTTC.

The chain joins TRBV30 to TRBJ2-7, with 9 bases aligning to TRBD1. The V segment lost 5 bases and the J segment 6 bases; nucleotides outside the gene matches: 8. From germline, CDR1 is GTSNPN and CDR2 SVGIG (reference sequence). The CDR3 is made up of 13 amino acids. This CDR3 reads CAWWGQGLSEQYF. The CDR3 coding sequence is TGTGCCTGGTGGGGACAGGGCTTGTCCGAGCAGTACTTC.

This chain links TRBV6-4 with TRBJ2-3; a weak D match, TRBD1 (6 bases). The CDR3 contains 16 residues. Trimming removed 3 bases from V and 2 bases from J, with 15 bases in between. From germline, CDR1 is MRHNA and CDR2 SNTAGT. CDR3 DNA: TGTGCCAGCAGTGAGTTACAGGGCAGCCTCACAGATACGCAGTATTTT. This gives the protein CASSELQGSLTDTQYF.

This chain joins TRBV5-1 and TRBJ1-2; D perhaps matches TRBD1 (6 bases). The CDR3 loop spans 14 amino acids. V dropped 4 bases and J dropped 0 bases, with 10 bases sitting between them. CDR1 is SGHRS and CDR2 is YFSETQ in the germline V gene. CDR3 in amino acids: CASSARGANYGYTF. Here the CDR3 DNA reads TGCGCCAGCAGCGCCAGGGGTGCTAACTATGGCTACACCTTC.

The CDR3 protein is CASSLRRTGGYEQYF. DNA for the CDR3: TGTGCCAGCAGCTTACGGAGGACAGGGGGATACGAGCAGTACTTC. The V gene is TRBV5-4, the J gene TRBJ2-7; TRBD1 aligns across 10 bases. The J segment lost 4 bases and the V segment lost 2 bases, leaving 6 bases of the junction unmatched. The CDR3 length is 15 residues. Germline values: CDR1 SGHNT, CDR2 YYREEE (reference sequence).

CDR3 protein: CASSIQAKIDTQYF. The CDR3 DNA reads TGTGCCAGTAGTATTCAGGCGAAGATAGATACGCAGTATTTT. The chain has TRBV19 and TRBJ2-3; D ambiguous. The CDR3 covers 14 residues. The germline V and J ends were trimmed by 3 bases and 5 bases, with 12 bases remaining between them. Germline values: CDR1 LNHDA, CDR2 SQIVND (reference sequence).

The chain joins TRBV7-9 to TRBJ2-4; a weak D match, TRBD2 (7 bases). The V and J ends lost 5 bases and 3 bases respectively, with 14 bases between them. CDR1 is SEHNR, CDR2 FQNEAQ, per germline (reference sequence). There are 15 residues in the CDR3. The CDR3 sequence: CASSHGQRDKNIQYF. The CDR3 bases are TGTGCCAGCAGCCACGGACAGCGGGACAAAAACATTCAGTACTTC.

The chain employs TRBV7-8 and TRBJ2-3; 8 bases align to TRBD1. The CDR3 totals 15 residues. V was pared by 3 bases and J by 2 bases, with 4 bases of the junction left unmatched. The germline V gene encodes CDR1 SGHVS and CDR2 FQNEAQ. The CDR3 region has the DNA TGTGCCAGCAGCTTCCCCAGGGGGCTCACAGATACGCAGTATTTT. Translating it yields CASSFPRGLTDTQYF.

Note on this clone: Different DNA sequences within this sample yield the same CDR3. The CDR3 region is CASSPAGTSGSYTGELFF. The CDR3 nucleotides read TGTGCCAGCAGTCCCGCCGGGACTAGCGGGAGTTATACCGGGGAGCTGTTTTTT. The chain carries TRBV7-9 and TRBJ2-2, with 14 nucleotides matching TRBD2. The CDR3 contains 18 residues. V lost 6 bases and J lost 5; bases outside the gene matches: 11. The V gene's germline CDR1 is SEHNR and CDR2 FQNEAQ (reference sequence). Drawing the rest from reference TRBV7-9 and TRBJ2-2, the complete variable domain is DTGVSQNPRHKITKRGQNVTFRCDPISEHNRLYWYRQTLGQGPEFLTYFQNEAQLEKSRLLSDRFSAERPKGSFSTLEIQRTEQGDSAMYLCASSPAGTSGSYTGELFFGEGSRLTVL.

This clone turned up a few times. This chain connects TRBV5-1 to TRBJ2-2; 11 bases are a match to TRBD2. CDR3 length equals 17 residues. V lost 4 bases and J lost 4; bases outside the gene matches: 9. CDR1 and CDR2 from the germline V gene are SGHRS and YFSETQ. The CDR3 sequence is CASSLIPGTSGTGELFF. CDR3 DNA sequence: TGCGCCAGCAGCCTAATACCCGGGACTAGCGGCACCGGGGAGCTGTTTTTT.

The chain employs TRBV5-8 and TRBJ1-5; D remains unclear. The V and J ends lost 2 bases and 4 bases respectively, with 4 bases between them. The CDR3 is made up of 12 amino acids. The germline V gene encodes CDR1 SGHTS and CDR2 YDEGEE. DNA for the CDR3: TGTGCCAGCAGCTTCCGTAATCAGCCCCAGCATTTT. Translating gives CASSFRNQPQHF.

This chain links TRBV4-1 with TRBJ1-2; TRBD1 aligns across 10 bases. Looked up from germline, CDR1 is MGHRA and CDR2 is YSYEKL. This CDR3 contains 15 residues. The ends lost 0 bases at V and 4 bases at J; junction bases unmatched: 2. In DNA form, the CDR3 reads TGCGCCAGCAGCCAAGATGGGGACAGGGGCTATGGCTACACCTTC. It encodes CASSQDGDRGYGYTF.

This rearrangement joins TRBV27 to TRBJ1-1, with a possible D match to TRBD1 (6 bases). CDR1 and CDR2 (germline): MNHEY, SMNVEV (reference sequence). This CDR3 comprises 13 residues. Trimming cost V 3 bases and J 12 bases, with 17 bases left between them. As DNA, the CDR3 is TGTGCCAGCAGTTTCTTGAGGTGGGGGCTTACTTTCTTT. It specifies CASSFLRWGLTFF.

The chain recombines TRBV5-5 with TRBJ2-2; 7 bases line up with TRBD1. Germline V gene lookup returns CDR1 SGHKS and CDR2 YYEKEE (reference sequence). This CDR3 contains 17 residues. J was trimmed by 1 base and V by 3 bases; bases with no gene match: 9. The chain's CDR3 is CASSYPTRTGNTGELFF. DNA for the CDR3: TGTGCCAGCAGCTACCCAACTAGGACAGGGAACACCGGGGAGCTGTTTTTT. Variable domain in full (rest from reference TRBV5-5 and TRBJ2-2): DAGVTQSPTHLIKTRGQQVTLRCSPISGHKSVSWYQQVLGQGPQFIFQYYEKEERGRGNFPDRFSARQFPNYSSELNVNALLLGDSALYLCASSYPTRTGNTGELFFGEGSRLTVL.

CDR3 region: CASSLLGGVVEAFF. Written as DNA, the CDR3 is TGTGCCAGCAGTTTATTGGGGGGTGTGGTGGAAGCTTTCTTT. This chain connects TRBV27 to TRBJ1-1, with TRBD1 as a possible D gene (5 bases). The CDR3 covers 14 residues. Germline V CDR1 and CDR2: MNHEY, SMNVEV (reference sequence). The V end was cut by 1 base, the J end by 8 bases, with 14 bases between.

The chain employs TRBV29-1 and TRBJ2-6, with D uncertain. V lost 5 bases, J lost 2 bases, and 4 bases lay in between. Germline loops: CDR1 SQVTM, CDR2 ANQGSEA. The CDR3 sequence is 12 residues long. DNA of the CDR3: TGCAGCGTTCCCGCTGGGGCCAACGTCCTGACTTTC. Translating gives CSVPAGANVLTF. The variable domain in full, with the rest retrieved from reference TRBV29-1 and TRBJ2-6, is SAVISQKPSRDICQRGTSLTIQCQVDSQVTMMFWYRQQPGQSLTLIATANQGSEATYESGFVIDKFPISRPNLTFSTLTVSNMSPEDSSIYLCSVPAGANVLTFGAGSRLTVL.

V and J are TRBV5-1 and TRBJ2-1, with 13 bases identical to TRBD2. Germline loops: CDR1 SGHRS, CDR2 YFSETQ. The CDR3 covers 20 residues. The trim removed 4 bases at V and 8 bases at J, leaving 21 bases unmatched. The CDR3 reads CASSTRGLAGSGGKGDEQFF. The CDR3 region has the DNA TGCGCCAGCAGCACCCGGGGACTAGCGGGATCTGGAGGAAAGGGGGATGAGCAGTTCTTC.